The 2 T cell receptor beta chains below all came from one sample that was sequenced in a study of T cells in Graves' hyperthyroidism and ophthalmopathy. Amplification yielded TCR beta CDR3 regions, with RNA transcripts as the source. The TCR CDR3 was amplified in a first-round RT-PCR using the HTBI primer set. TCRdb analysed the multiplex PCR reads with MiXCR anew, one entry per CDR3 protein. The sample shows about 49,000 distinct CDR3 sequences, around 55% of them seen only once. Input material: peripheral blood or thyroid tissue (not recorded which). The receptors stem from a man between 18 and 29 years old with Graves' hyperthyroidism.

The chain couples TRBV7-8 to TRBJ2-5, with D possibly being TRBD1 (5 bases). V shed 3 bases and J shed 8 bases, with 13 bases lying between them. Germline V gene lookup returns CDR1 SGHVS and CDR2 FQNEAQ. The length of the CDR3 is 13 residues. The CDR3 DNA sequence: TGTGCCAGCAGCTTTCCAGGGTCCATCACCCAGTACTTC. Translating it yields CASSFPGSITQYF. The full variable domain, with the rest looked up from reference TRBV7-8 and TRBJ2-5, is GAGVSQSPRYKVAKRGQDVALRCDPISGHVSLFWYQQALGQGPEFLTYFQNEAQLDKSGLPSDRFFAERPEGSVSTLKIQRTQQEDSAVYLCASSFPGSITQYFGPGTRLLVL.

The rearrangement uses TRBV2 and TRBJ1-5; D is possibly TRBD1 (5 bases). V lost 6 bases to trimming and J lost 4 bases, with 16 bases between them. Per germline, CDR1 SNHLY and CDR2 FYNNEI. CDR3 length: 15 residues. The CDR3 here is CASSLGAVPNQPQHF. The CDR3, as DNA: TGTGCCAGCAGCCTCGGGGCAGTACCTAATCAGCCCCAGCATTTT.